This T cell receptor (beta chain) was recovered during a study of blood T cell repertoires in COVID-19. Profiling relied on immunoSEQ multiplex PCR, and the TCRdb table lists in-frame clones only, not all of them. The data contain 45,000 to 60,000 clones, about 72% of them singletons. Points on this clone: The junction and the germline gene differ at one end; a read error may be behind it.

This clonotype originated in a woman aged 45 to 65 with acute COVID-19. What was sequenced was PBMCs or T cells enriched from blood (not recorded which).

CDR3 loop: CASSEYETAYF. In nucleotides, the CDR3 is TGCGCCAGCAGTGAGTATGAGACAGCCTACTTT. The chain recombines TRBV10-2 with TRBJ1-6; D is possibly TRBD1 (5 bases). The CDR3 contains 11 residues. Germline V CDR1 and CDR2: WSHSY, SAAADI.